Shown below are 21 T cell receptor beta chains from a single sample sequenced in a study of blood T cell repertoires in COVID-19. Clones were sequenced by immunoSEQ multiplex PCR, and TCRdb holds only the in-frame ones, with some missing. The sample lists about 500,000 clones; approximately 90% were seen once. The material sequenced was PBMCs or T cells enriched from blood (not recorded which). Source of these receptors: a woman younger than 35 who had recovered from COVID-19.

The CDR3 sequence: CASSPSTGGYEQYF. The CDR3 nucleotides are TGTGCCAGCAGCCCCTCGACAGGGGGCTACGAGCAGTACTTC. The rearrangement links TRBV6-5 to TRBJ2-7, with 9 bases that match TRBD1. In germline, CDR1 is MNHEY, CDR2 SVGAGI. V shed 6 bases, J shed 3 bases, and the junction held 6 bases outside the gene matches. The CDR3 totals 14 residues.

The chain joins TRBV14 to TRBJ2-1; TRBD2 might be the D (6 bases). The CDR3 runs 18 residues. The germline V gene encodes CDR1 SGHDN and CDR2 FVKESK. V lost 0 bases and J 2 bases, leaving 17 bases between the germline ends. The CDR3 loop is CASSQEEFAGLPYNEQFF. Here the CDR3 DNA reads TGTGCCAGCAGCCAAGAGGAATTCGCGGGGCTCCCCTACAATGAGCAGTTCTTC.

V is TRBV6-1 and J is TRBJ2-3, with D uncertain. Trimming shortened V by 1 base and J by 5 bases, and 13 bases separated the two germline ends. The CDR3 contains 15 residues. The germline V gene has CDR1 MNHNS and CDR2 SASEGT. The CDR3 DNA reads TGTGCCAGCAGTGAAGAACTCCTTAAAAGAGATACGCAGTATTTT. The encoded protein is CASSEELLKRDTQYF.

The chain combines TRBV11-2 with TRBJ1-2; D gene ambiguous. The CDR3 loop spans 13 amino acids. Germline V lookup: CDR1 SGHAT, CDR2 FQNNGV. The ends were cut back, 5 bases at V and 2 bases at J, with 9 bases in the middle. The CDR3 is CASSPGLNYGYTF. DNA for the CDR3: TGTGCCAGCAGCCCCGGACTCAACTATGGCTACACCTTC.

This chain connects TRBV4-1 to TRBJ1-2; possibly TRBD1 for D (5 bases). CDR3 size: 15 residues. Between the trimmed V and J ends, which lost 4 bases and 7 bases, there was a span of 19 bases. Germline assignment: CDR1 MGHRA and CDR2 YSYEKL. CDR3 DNA: TGCGCCAGCAGCCCTCTACCCGAAAGGGGCGGTGGCTACACCTTC. It yields the protein CASSPLPERGGGYTF.

The chain links TRBV11-2 to TRBJ2-2; tentatively, D is TRBD1 (6 bases). Trimming stripped 5 bases from V and 0 bases from J, with 13 bases between. The CDR3 runs to 16 residues. The V gene's germline CDR1 is SGHAT and CDR2 FQNNGV. CDR3 amino acids: CASSLGHISNTGELFF. Written as DNA, the CDR3 is TGTGCCAGCAGCCTGGGACACATTTCGAACACCGGGGAGCTGTTTTTT. Full variable domain (remainder filled in from reference TRBV11-2 and TRBJ2-2): EAGVAQSPRYKIIEKRQSVAFWCNPISGHATLYWYQQILGQGPKLLIQFQNNGVVDDSQLPKDRFSAERLKGVDSTLKIQPAKLEDSAVYLCASSLGHISNTGELFFGEGSRLTVL.

This CDR3 reads CAISYRTNGDTQYF. DNA for the CDR3: TGTGCCATCAGTTACAGGACAAACGGAGATACGCAGTATTTT. This chain connects TRBV10-3 to TRBJ2-3; perhaps TRBD1 as D (5 bases). CDR3 length equals 14 residues. CDR1 is ENHRY, CDR2 SYGVKD, per germline. The V end lost 5 bases, the J end lost 5 bases, and 14 bases lay between the germline ends.

The rearrangement links TRBV4-1 to TRBJ1-2; 9 bases match TRBD1. The V and J ends lost 3 bases and 4 bases, in that order; junction bases with no gene match: 12. The CDR3 has 17 residues. The V gene's germline CDR1 is MGHRA and CDR2 YSYEKL. CDR3 sequence: CASSHDQNRGHGYGYTF. The CDR3 coding sequence is TGCGCCAGCAGCCATGATCAGAACAGGGGGCATGGCTATGGCTACACCTTC.

The chain is built from TRBV19 and TRBJ1-5, with D perhaps TRBD1 (5 bases). Germline CDR1 is LNHDA and CDR2 is SQIVND (reference sequence). The CDR3 has 18 residues. V was pared by 0 bases and J by 0 bases, with 15 bases between. CDR3 sequence: CASSIDSRRDYSNQPQHF. Here the CDR3 DNA reads TGTGCCAGTAGTATAGATTCACGGAGGGACTATAGCAATCAGCCCCAGCATTTT.

This clone appeared a single time. CDR3 coding DNA: TGTGCCTGGACTAGCGGGGGGGCCGGGGAGCTGTTTTTT. Residues: CAWTSGGAGELFF. The V and J genes are TRBV30 and TRBJ2-2; TRBD2 agrees at 12 bases. Trimming cost V 4 bases and J 6 bases; bases outside gene matches: 0. The length of the CDR3 is 13 residues. Germline V lookup: CDR1 GTSNPN, CDR2 SVGIG (reference sequence).

The genes are TRBV28 and TRBJ1-1; D is unresolved. Trimming shortened V by 6 bases and J by 7 bases, and 12 bases separated the two germline ends. Germline loops: CDR1 MDHEN, CDR2 SYDVKM. This CDR3 has 12 residues. CDR3 sequence: CASSFLRSEAFF. The CDR3 region has the DNA TGTGCCAGCAGCTTTTTGAGGAGTGAAGCTTTCTTT.

About this clone itself: A junction boundary mismatches the germline segment, possibly from a read error. The chain is built from TRBV5-6 and TRBJ1-4; D remains unclear. Germline values: CDR1 SGHDT, CDR2 YYEEEE. This CDR3 has 11 residues. The CDR3 coding sequence is TGTGCCAGCAGCTTGGGAGAAACACTGTTTTTT. Encoded protein: CASSLGETLFF.

V gene TRBV19 combines with J gene TRBJ1-5; D is ambiguous. The V end lost 1 base, the J end lost 2 bases, and 6 bases lay between the germline ends. This CDR3 has 14 amino acids. CDR1 is LNHDA and CDR2 is SQIVND in the germline V gene (reference sequence). The CDR3 protein is CASSIVQGNQPQHF. The CDR3 DNA sequence: TGTGCCAGTAGTATAGTTCAGGGCAATCAGCCCCAGCATTTT. Supplemented by reference TRBV19 and TRBJ1-5, the full variable domain reads DGGITQSPKYLFRKEGQNVTLSCEQNLNHDAMYWYRQDPGQGLRLIYYSQIVNDFQKGDIAEGYSVSREKKESFPLTVTSAQKNPTAFYLCASSIVQGNQPQHFGDGTRLSIL.

This clone was observed a few times. V gene TRBV19 combines with J gene TRBJ1-2, with D maybe TRBD1 (6 bases). Germline assignment: CDR1 LNHDA and CDR2 SQIVND (reference sequence). The CDR3 runs 15 residues. Trimming took off 6 bases at V and 8 bases at J, with 22 bases between the two ends. CDR3 loop: CASSWTVQGSGGYTF. CDR3 nucleotide sequence: TGTGCCAGTAGCTGGACAGTTCAGGGGTCGGGCGGCTACACCTTC. Full variable domain (rest looked up from reference TRBV19 and TRBJ1-2): DGGITQSPKYLFRKEGQNVTLSCEQNLNHDAMYWYRQDPGQGLRLIYYSQIVNDFQKGDIAEGYSVSREKKESFPLTVTSAQKNPTAFYLCASSWTVQGSGGYTFGSGTRLTVV.

The chain links TRBV6-5 to TRBJ2-5; 8 bases match TRBD1. The CDR3 spans 13 residues. The trim removed 7 bases at V and 4 bases at J, leaving 5 bases unmatched. Germline V gene lookup returns CDR1 MNHEY and CDR2 SVGAGI. Here the CDR3 reads CASIYTGGETQYF. The CDR3 nucleotides read TGTGCCAGCATTTATACAGGGGGAGAGACCCAGTACTTC.

This clone was detected only a few times. The V call is TRBV5-8, the J call TRBJ1-2; unclear D gene. The length of the CDR3 is 12 residues. Between the trimmed V and J ends, which lost 0 bases and 8 bases, there was a span of 8 bases. The germline gives CDR1 SGHTS, CDR2 YDEGEE. CDR3 protein: CASSLDQFGYTF. Here the CDR3 DNA reads TGTGCCAGCAGCTTGGACCAGTTCGGCTACACCTTC.

This clone was detected only a few times. This chain links TRBV4-2 with TRBJ1-3; TRBD1 agrees at 9 bases. The CDR3 covers 16 residues. CDR1 is LGHNA and CDR2 is YNFKEQ in the germline V gene. J gave up 2 bases and V 3 bases, and 5 bases lay outside the gene matches. CDR3 in DNA: TGTGCCAGCAGCCAGGACAGGGGAACGGCTGGAAACACCATATATTTT. Encoded protein: CASSQDRGTAGNTIYF.

This rearrangement joins TRBV18 to TRBJ1-2; 7 bases map to TRBD1. Germline CDR1 reads KGHSH; CDR2 reads LQKENI. The V and J ends lost 3 bases and 7 bases, in that order; junction bases with no gene match: 8. The CDR3 totals 14 residues. In nucleotides, the CDR3 is TGTGCCAGCTCACCTTCCACAGGGGTCAGTGGCTACACCTTC. This translates into CASSPSTGVSGYTF. Full variable domain (outside the CDR3, taken from reference TRBV18 and TRBJ1-2): NAGVMQNPRHLVRRRGQEARLRCSPMKGHSHVYWYRQLPEEGLKFMVYLQKENIIDESGMPKERFSAEFPKEGPSILRIQQVVRGDSAAYFCASSPSTGVSGYTFGSGTRLTVV.

This chain joins TRBV30 and TRBJ2-2; possible D gene TRBD2, 5 bases. This CDR3 is built from 15 residues. In germline, CDR1 is GTSNPN, CDR2 SVGIG (reference sequence). V dropped 3 bases and J dropped 0 bases, with 11 bases sitting between them. In DNA form, the CDR3 reads TGTGCCTGGAGGAGGGCAGGTCCGAACACCGGGGAGCTGTTTTTT. Translated, it gives CAWRRAGPNTGELFF.

V usage is TRBV7-9 and J usage is TRBJ1-4; a possible D gene is TRBD1 (6 bases). Deletions cut 3 bases from V and 2 bases from J, with 10 bases between. CDR1 and CDR2 (germline): SEHNR, FQNEAQ (reference sequence). This CDR3 contains 15 residues. This CDR3 reads CASSFGGWTNEKLFF. CDR3 DNA sequence: TGTGCCAGCAGCTTTGGGGGCTGGACTAATGAAAAACTGTTTTTT.

This clone came up once. The genes are TRBV6-5 and TRBJ1-1; D gene unclear. The V gene's germline CDR1 is MNHEY and CDR2 SVGAGI. This CDR3 spans 12 amino acids. Trimming stripped 6 bases from V and 4 bases from J, with 9 bases between. The CDR3 bases are TGTGCCAGCAGCACGGCGGGCACTGAAGCTTTCTTT. This gives the protein CASSTAGTEAFF.